Sequencing of this T cell receptor beta chain was carried out in a study of blood T cell repertoires in COVID-19. Study-wide context: Sources were T cells, B-cell-depleted T cells, or PBMCs; the material itself was cDNA or gDNA.

The repertoire was sequenced with immunoSEQ multiplex PCR; TCRdb's copy has only in-frame clones and lacks some. Of about 440,000 clones in the sample, around 89% were seen once. Sequencing used peripheral blood. This TCR derives from a woman younger than 45 with acute or convalescent COVID-19.

The CDR3 region is CASTKTGRAGGETQYF. In nucleotides, the CDR3 is TGCGCCAGCACGAAGACCGGGCGAGCGGGGGGAGAGACCCAGTACTTC. This chain joins TRBV5-1 and TRBJ2-5, with TRBD2 identical over 9 bases. With V trimmed by 6 bases and J by 4 bases, 13 bases remained unmatched. Germline CDR1 reads SGHRS; CDR2 reads YFSETQ. The CDR3 length is 16 residues.